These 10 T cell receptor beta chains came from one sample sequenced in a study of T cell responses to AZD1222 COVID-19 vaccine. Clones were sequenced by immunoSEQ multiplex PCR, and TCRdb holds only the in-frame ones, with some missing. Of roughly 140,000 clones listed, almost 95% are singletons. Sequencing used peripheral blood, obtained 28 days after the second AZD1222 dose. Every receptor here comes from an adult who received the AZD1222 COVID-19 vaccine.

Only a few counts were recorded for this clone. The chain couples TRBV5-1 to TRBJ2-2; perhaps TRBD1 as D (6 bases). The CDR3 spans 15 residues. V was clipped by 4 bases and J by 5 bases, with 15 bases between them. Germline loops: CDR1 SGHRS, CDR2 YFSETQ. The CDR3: CASSPWTERTGELFF. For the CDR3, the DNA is TGCGCCAGCAGCCCCTGGACAGAGCGGACCGGGGAGCTGTTTTTT.

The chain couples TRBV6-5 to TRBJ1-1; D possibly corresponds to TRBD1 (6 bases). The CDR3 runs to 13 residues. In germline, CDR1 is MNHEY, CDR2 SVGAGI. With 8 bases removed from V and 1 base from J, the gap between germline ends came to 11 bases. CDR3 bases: TGTGCCAGCCTATTGACAGGGAACACTGAAGCTTTCTTT. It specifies CASLLTGNTEAFF.

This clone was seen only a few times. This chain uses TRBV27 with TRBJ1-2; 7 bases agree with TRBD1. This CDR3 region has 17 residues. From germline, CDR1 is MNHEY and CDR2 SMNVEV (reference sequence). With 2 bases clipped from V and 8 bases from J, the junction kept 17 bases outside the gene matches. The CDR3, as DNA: TGTGCCAGCAGTTTAATCGGAAGTTGGACAGGTCTCAGCGGCTACACCTTC. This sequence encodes CASSLIGSWTGLSGYTF.

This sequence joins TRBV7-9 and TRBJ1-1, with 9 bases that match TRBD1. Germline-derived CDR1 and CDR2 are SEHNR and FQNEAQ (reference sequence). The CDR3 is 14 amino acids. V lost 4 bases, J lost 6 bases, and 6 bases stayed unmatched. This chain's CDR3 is CASSSGTGLAEAFF. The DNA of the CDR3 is TGTGCCAGCAGCTCGGGGACAGGGTTGGCTGAAGCTTTCTTT.

The CDR3 DNA follows: TGTGCCAGCAGCGTAGCTCCGGGGGGCCGAACAGATACGCAGTATTTT. Its protein product is CASSVAPGGRTDTQYF. The gene calls are TRBV9 and TRBJ2-3; possible D gene TRBD2, 7 bases. V was clipped by 0 bases and J by 3 bases, with 14 bases between them. The CDR3 spans 16 residues. Germline V gene sequence: CDR1 SGDLS, CDR2 YYNGEE.

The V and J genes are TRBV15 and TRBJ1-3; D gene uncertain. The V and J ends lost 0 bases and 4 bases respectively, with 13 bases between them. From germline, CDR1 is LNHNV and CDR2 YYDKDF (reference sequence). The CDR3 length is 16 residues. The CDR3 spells CATSRDSDARGNTIYF. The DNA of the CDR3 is TGTGCCACCAGCAGAGATTCGGACGCCCGAGGAAACACCATATATTTT. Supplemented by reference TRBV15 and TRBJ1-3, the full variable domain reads DAMVIQNPRYQVTQFGKPVTLSCSQTLNHNVMYWYQQKSSQAPKLLFHYYDKDFNNEADTPDNFQSRRPNTSFCFLDIRSPGLGDTAMYLCATSRDSDARGNTIYFGEGSWLTVV.

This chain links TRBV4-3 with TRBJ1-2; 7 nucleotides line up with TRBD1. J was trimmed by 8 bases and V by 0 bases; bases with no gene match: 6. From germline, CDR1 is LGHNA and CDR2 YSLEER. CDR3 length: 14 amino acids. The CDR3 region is CASSQDPRGQGYTF. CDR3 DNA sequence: TGCGCCAGCAGCCAAGATCCTAGGGGGCAGGGCTACACCTTC.

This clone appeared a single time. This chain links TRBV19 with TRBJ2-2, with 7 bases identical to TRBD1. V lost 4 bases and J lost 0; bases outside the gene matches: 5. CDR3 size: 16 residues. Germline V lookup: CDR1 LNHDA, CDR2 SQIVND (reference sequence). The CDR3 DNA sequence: TGTGCCAGTAGTACCAACAGGGGCCCGAACACCGGGGAGCTGTTTTTT. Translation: CASSTNRGPNTGELFF.

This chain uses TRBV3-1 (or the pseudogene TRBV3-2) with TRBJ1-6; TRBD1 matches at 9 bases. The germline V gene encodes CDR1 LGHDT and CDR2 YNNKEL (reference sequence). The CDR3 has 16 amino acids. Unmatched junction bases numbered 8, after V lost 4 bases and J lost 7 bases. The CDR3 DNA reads TGTGCCAGCAGCCTAAACCCAGGGACAGGGAATTCACCCCTCCACTTT. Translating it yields CASSLNPGTGNSPLHF.

CDR3 region: CASSYSGEQFF. The CDR3 DNA follows: TGTGCCAGCAGTTATAGCGGTGAGCAGTTCTTC. The chain combines TRBV6-6 with TRBJ2-1; tentatively, D is TRBD2 (6 bases). The CDR3 runs 11 residues. V lost 3 bases to trimming and J lost 9 bases, with 6 bases between them. The germline CDR1 and CDR2 sequences are MNHNY and SVGAGI (reference sequence).